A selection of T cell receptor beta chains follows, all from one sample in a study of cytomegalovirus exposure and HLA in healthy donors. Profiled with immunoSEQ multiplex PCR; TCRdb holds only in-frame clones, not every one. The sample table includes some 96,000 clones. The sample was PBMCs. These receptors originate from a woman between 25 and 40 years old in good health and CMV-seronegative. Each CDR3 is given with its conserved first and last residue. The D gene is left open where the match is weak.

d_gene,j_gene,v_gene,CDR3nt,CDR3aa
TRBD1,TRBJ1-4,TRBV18,TGTGCCAGCTCAGACACAGGGGAAGCGGATGAAAAACTGTTTTTT,CASSDTGEADEKLFF
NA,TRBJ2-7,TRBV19,TGTGCCAGTAGTCCATCAAGTAGCTCCTACGAGCAGTACTTC,CASSPSSSSYEQYF
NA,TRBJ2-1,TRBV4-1,TGCGCCAGCAGCCAAGACTCGGAGAGCGATTACCTCAATGAGCAGTTCTTC,CASSQDSESDYLNEQFF
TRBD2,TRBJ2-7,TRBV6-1,TGTGCCAGCAGGAGGACTAGCGGGGACTCCTACGAGCAGTACTTC,CASRRTSGDSYEQYF
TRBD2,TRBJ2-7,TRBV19,TGTGCCAGTAAATTAGCGGGAGGGCCGGACTTCGAGCAGTACTTC,CASKLAGGPDFEQYF
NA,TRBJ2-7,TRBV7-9,TGTGCCAGCAGCTTAGAGGAGGTTGGCCTTTACGAGCAGTACTTC,CASSLEEVGLYEQYF
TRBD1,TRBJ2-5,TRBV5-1,TGCGCCAGCAGCTCCGGACAGGGGGCAGGAGAGACCCAGTACTTC,CASSSGQGAGETQYF
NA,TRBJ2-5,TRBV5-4,TGTGCCAGCAGCGGGGGGGCGTTTGGAGAGACCCAGTACTTC,CASSGGAFGETQYF
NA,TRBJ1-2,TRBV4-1,TGCGCCAGCAGCCACGGAATTAGGGCGGGGAAGGACTATGGCTACACCTTC,CASSHGIRAGKDYGYTF
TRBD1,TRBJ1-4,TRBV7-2,TGTGCCAGCAGCTTAGGGGGACAGGGAGGTGAAAAACTGTTTTTT,CASSLGGQGGEKLFF
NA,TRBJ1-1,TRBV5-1,TGCGCCAGCAGCTTGGCCGGACACATGAACACTGAAGCTTTCTTT,CASSLAGHMNTEAFF
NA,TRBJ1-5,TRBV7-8,TGTGCCAGCAGCTTAGCAGGGGGACATCAGCCCCAGCATTTT,CASSLAGGHQPQHF
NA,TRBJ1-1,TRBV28,TGTGCCAGCTTGGACAGCTTGAACACTGAAGCTTTCTTT,CASLDSLNTEAFF
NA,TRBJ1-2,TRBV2,TGTGCCAGCACCGAAAGGGTCCAGGGGAATGGCTACACCTTC,CASTERVQGNGYTF
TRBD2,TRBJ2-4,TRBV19,TGTGCCAGTAGTATAGGGGGAGGGCTAGCGGGAGCGGACTTC,CASSIGGGLAGADF
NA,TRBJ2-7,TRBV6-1,TGTGCCAGCAGTGAAGGAGAACAGCACTACGAGCAGTACTTC,CASSEGEQHYEQYF
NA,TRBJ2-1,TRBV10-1,TGCGCCAGCAGTGAGTCGACTCGGCTCCGGGGTGAGCAGTTCTTC,CASSESTRLRGEQFF
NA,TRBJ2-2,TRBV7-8,TGTGCCAGCAGCTTGATGAGTGACACCGGGGAGCTGTTTTTT,CASSLMSDTGELFF
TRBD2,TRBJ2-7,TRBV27,TGTGCCAGCAGTTTCCGCGGATTCCGGACTAGCGGGAGAATCGAGCGCGAGCAGTACTTC,CASSFRGFRTSGRIEREQYF
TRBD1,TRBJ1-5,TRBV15,TGTGCCACCAGTAGGACAGGGGGAAATAGCAATCAGCCCCAGCATTTT,CATSRTGGNSNQPQHF
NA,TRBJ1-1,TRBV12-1,TGTGCCAGCAGCTTTTGCAGAGGTGAAGCTTTCTTT,CASSFCRGEAFF
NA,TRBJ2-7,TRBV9,TGTGCCAGCAGCGCAAATATAGCATCGGTCTACGAGCAGTACTTC,CASSANIASVYEQYF
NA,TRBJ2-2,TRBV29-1,TGCAGCGTATATACAGGGTCGGCCGGGGAGCTGTTTTTT,CSVYTGSAGELFF
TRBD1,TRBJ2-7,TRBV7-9,TGTGCCAGCAGCCCACCGGGACAGGGATACGAGCAGTACTTC,CASSPPGQGYEQYF
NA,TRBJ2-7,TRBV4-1,TGCGCCAGCAGCCAGACAGTGGCCTACGAGCAGTACTTC,CASSQTVAYEQYF